This T cell receptor beta chain was sequenced during a study of blood T cell repertoires in COVID-19. The CDR3 runs 12 residues. V was clipped by 3 bases and J by 6 bases, with 7 bases between them. As processed by the authors: Amplifying reference gene primers gave estimates of nucleated cell counts. The assay was immunoSEQ multiplex PCR, and TCRdb's table has in-frame clones only and misses some. The DNA gave D and trimming, while V, J and clone size come from that table. Among approximately 200,000 clones, roughly nine tenths were seen once, and the ten largest hold around 2.3%. This study enrolled people aged 18 to 89 from approximately 25 US geographic areas. Participant-given clinical history determined each cohort assignment.

Sequenced input: PBMCs or T cells enriched from blood (not recorded which). The receptor was derived from a woman aged 40 to 49 with acute COVID-19. This rearrangement joins TRBV12-3 or TRBV12-4 to TRBJ2-3; perhaps TRBD2 as D (6 bases). CDR3 sequence reads: CASSFGGDTQYF. For the CDR3, the DNA is TGTGCCAGCAGTTTTGGGGGGGATACGCAGTATTTT.